Listed below are T cell receptor beta chains from one sample, sequenced in a study of cytomegalovirus exposure and HLA in healthy donors. Profiled with immunoSEQ multiplex PCR; TCRdb holds only in-frame clones, not every one. The table has around 130,000 clones, about 76% seen once. The sample comprised PBMCs. The receptors stem from a woman between 35 and 50 years old in good health and CMV-seronegative. CDR3s include the opening cysteine and the closing phenylalanine or tryptophan. D genes are given only for firm matches. Clone size is given for some rows only: seen once, a few or many times, or a class if the clone is expanded.

J | size | V | D | DNA | CDR3
TRBJ2-5 | NA | TRBV7-8 | TRBD2 | TGTGCCAGCAGCCCGCGGACTAGCCAAGAGACCCAGTACTTC | CASSPRTSQETQYF
TRBJ2-6 | NA | TRBV7-9 | NA | TGTTCCAGCAGCTTCCAACGACAGGATAGTATTTTGTGGGCCAACGTCCTGACTTTC | CSSSFQRQDSILWANVLTF
TRBJ2-5 | NA | TRBV30 | TRBD2 | TGTGCCTGGAGGCTAAGCGGGGGAGAGACCCAGTACTTC | CAWRLSGGETQYF
TRBJ2-3 | once | TRBV7-2 | NA | TGTGCCAGCAGCTTCCCAGGGGTCGATACGCAGTATTTT | CASSFPGVDTQYF
TRBJ1-2 | NA | TRBV4-1 | NA | TGCGCCAGCAGCCAAGCGCAAGCGGGTGGGGGCTACACCTTC | CASSQAQAGGGYTF
TRBJ2-3 | once | TRBV27 | NA | TGTGCCAGCAGTTCCATAAGGACAGGAGGGATCACAGATACGCAGTATTTT | CASSSIRTGGITDTQYF
TRBJ2-1 | NA | TRBV21-1 | NA | TGTGCCAGCAGCAAAGAGACTAGAAATATTTTCTACAATGAGCAGTTCTTC | CASSKETRNIFYNEQFF
TRBJ1-1 | NA | TRBV19 | NA | TGTGCCAGTAGTCAACCCAGTCTCATGAACACTGAAGCTTTCTTT | CASSQPSLMNTEAFF
TRBJ1-6 | NA | TRBV4-3 | NA | TGCGCCAGCAGCCGTGACAAACGAAATTCACCCCTCCACTTT | CASSRDKRNSPLHF
TRBJ2-5 | few | TRBV29-1 | NA | TGCAGCGTTCTCAAGACCGAGGGGACCCAGTACTTC | CSVLKTEGTQYF
TRBJ2-7 | NA | TRBV18 | TRBD1 | TGTGCCAGCTCATACACAGGGGCCGAGCAGTACTTC | CASSYTGAEQYF
TRBJ2-7 | NA | TRBV5-4 | NA | TGTGCCAGCAGCTTGGTGGCAGGGGTGAATTCCTACGAGCAGTACTTC | CASSLVAGVNSYEQYF
TRBJ2-5 | NA | TRBV13 | TRBD2 | TGTGCCAGCAGCCCACCCCCGGGACTAGCCCTAGAGACCCAGTACTTC | CASSPPPGLALETQYF
TRBJ2-7 | NA | TRBV19 | TRBD1 | TGTGCCAGTTTCGGACAGGGAGAGCAGTACTTC | CASFGQGEQYF
TRBJ1-1 | NA | TRBV7-8 | NA | TGTGCCAGCAGGCACGATTCGACAGACAAAGCTTTCTTT | CASRHDSTDKAFF
TRBJ2-5 | NA | TRBV6-5 | TRBD2 | TGTGCCAGCAGTCGTCGGGGGGGCGCAGAGACCCAGTACTTC | CASSRRGGAETQYF
TRBJ2-7 | NA | TRBV4-2 | NA | TGTGCCAGCAGCCAAGGTGGCGGGACGCAAGGCGAGCAGTACTTC | CASSQGGGTQGEQYF
TRBJ1-1 | few | TRBV5-1 | NA | TGCGCCAGCAGCTTGGACATTTTGAACACTGAAGCTTTCTTT | CASSLDILNTEAFF
TRBJ1-1 | NA | TRBV11-1 | NA | TGTGCCAGCAGCCAGGGGCTGAACACTGAAGCTTTCTTT | CASSQGLNTEAFF
TRBJ1-4 | NA | TRBV5-3 | TRBD1 | TGTGCCAGAAGCGTAGACCCGGACAGGGTAGGCGAAAAACTGTTTTTT | CARSVDPDRVGEKLFF
TRBJ2-5 | NA | TRBV27 | TRBD2 | TGTGCCAGCAGTTTATCTGGAGCGGGGGCCCGGACCCAGTACTTC | CASSLSGAGARTQYF
TRBJ2-2 | NA | TRBV7-3 | NA | TGTGCCAGCAGCCGACAGCAGACCGGGGAGCTGTTTTTT | CASSRQQTGELFF
TRBJ2-4 | NA | TRBV9 | TRBD1 | TGTGCCAGCAGCGTAGCAGGGGGATATAGGGTGGTTCAGTACTTC | CASSVAGGYRVVQYF
TRBJ1-4 | NA | TRBV15 | NA | TGTGCCACCAGCAGAGATCGAGGACAAAGGGATGAAAAACTGTTTTTT | CATSRDRGQRDEKLFF
TRBJ1-4 | NA | TRBV30 | TRBD1 | TGTGCCTGGAGCACAGGGGGCAGTTATGAAAAACTGTTTTTT | CAWSTGGSYEKLFF
TRBJ2-4 | NA | TRBV13 | TRBD2 | TGTGCCAGCAGCTTAGAGTTTTTTGTTCCTAGCGGGGAGGGTGGCAAAAACATTCAGTACTTC | CASSLEFFVPSGEGGKNIQYF
TRBJ1-1 | NA | TRBV10-3 | TRBD1 | TGTGCCATCGGCCGGGGACAGACAAGTGAAGCTTTCTTT | CAIGRGQTSEAFF
TRBJ2-7 | NA | TRBV27 | NA | TGTGCCAGCAGTCCCCAGGGTCCGCTCTACGAGCAGTACTTC | CASSPQGPLYEQYF